This is a list of T cell receptor beta chains from one sample in a study of OX40 agonist ivuxolimab in advanced cancers. Profiled with immunoSEQ multiplex PCR; TCRdb holds only in-frame clones, not every one. The profile covers around 41,000 clones, with 85% to 90% appearing a single time and approximately 12% taken by the ten largest. Sample: CD4+ or CD8+ T cells sorted from blood, taken in a trial of the OX40 agonist ivuxolimab. The receptors were gathered from an adult with an advanced solid tumor such as melanoma, head and neck, liver or kidney cancer. Both conserved end residues are part of each CDR3. A D gene is named only where the DNA matches it firmly. Clone size is shown for a subset of rows, as once, few, many or a class of expanded clone.

TRBV7-9	.	TRBJ2-2	TRBD2	CASSPPREGLTGELFF	TGTGCCAGCAGCCCCCCGCGGGAGGGCCTCACCGGGGAGCTGTTTTTT
TRBV27	once	TRBJ2-7	.	CASSLGGLQQYF	TGTGCCAGCAGTTTGGGGGGACTCCAACAGTACTTC
TRBV5-1	.	TRBJ2-7	.	CASSLTLLREQYF	TGCGCCAGCAGCTTGACCCTCCTAAGGGAGCAGTACTTC
TRBV7-9	.	TRBJ2-2	.	CASSFPVHGELFF	TGTGCCAGCAGCTTCCCCGTTCACGGGGAGCTGTTTTTT
TRBV7-9	once	TRBJ1-1	.	CASSSDLRGAFF	TGTGCCAGCAGCTCCGATCTTCGGGGGGCTTTCTTT
TRBV5-6	.	TRBJ2-1	TRBD2	CASSPPRTSGGLREQFF	TGTGCCAGCAGCCCACCGAGGACTAGCGGGGGGCTCCGGGAGCAGTTCTTC
TRBV19	.	TRBJ1-1	.	CASSEGRVLNEAFF	TGTGCCAGTAGTGAGGGGAGGGTGTTGAATGAAGCTTTCTTT
TRBV4-1	.	TRBJ1-1	.	CASSQIPEGTEAFF	TGCGCCAGCAGCCAAATCCCGGAAGGGACTGAAGCTTTCTTT
TRBV6-5	.	TRBJ2-5	.	CASSSWNDEETQYF	TGTGCCAGCAGTTCGTGGAACGATGAAGAGACCCAGTACTTC
TRBV10-2	.	TRBJ1-1	.	CASSESTIPRDTEAFF	TGCGCCAGCAGTGAGTCTACAATCCCTAGAGACACTGAAGCTTTCTTT
TRBV28	.	TRBJ1-5	.	CASRERGSNQPQHF	TGTGCCAGCAGGGAGAGGGGAAGCAATCAGCCCCAGCATTTT
TRBV12-5	.	TRBJ2-5	.	CASGLVIQGGETQYF	TGTGCTAGTGGTTTGGTCATTCAGGGGGGGGAGACCCAGTACTTC
TRBV6-1	.	TRBJ1-1	TRBD1	CASSEARTGPNTEAFF	TGTGCCAGCAGTGAAGCTCGGACAGGCCCGAACACTGAAGCTTTCTTT
TRBV7-9	.	TRBJ1-3	.	CASSPPTYQDTIYF	TGTGCCAGCAGCCCCCCGACTTATCAGGACACCATATATTTT
TRBV19	.	TRBJ1-5	.	CASSISGGSNQPQHF	TGTGCCAGTAGTATTAGCGGGGGGAGCAATCAGCCCCAGCATTTT
TRBV7-9	once	TRBJ1-1	.	CASSFTKNTEAFF	TGTGCCAGCAGCTTCACAAAGAACACTGAAGCTTTCTTT
TRBV7-6	few	TRBJ1-1	.	CASSLSGQGRPEAFF	TGTGCCAGCAGCTTAAGTGGGCAGGGTAGGCCTGAAGCTTTCTTT
TRBV6-5	.	TRBJ1-1	.	CASSPGPSFF	TGTGCCAGCAGTCCGGGACCATCTTTCTTT
TRBV2	.	TRBJ1-1	.	CASSPREGLNTEAFF	TGTGCCAGCAGTCCCCGGGAGGGCCTGAACACTGAAGCTTTCTTT
TRBV15	.	TRBJ2-1	.	CATSRPRGIFGAYNEQFF	TGTGCCACCAGCAGACCGCGGGGAATTTTCGGGGCGTACAATGAGCAGTTCTTC
TRBV7-6	.	TRBJ2-1	TRBD2	CASIPWAGDSPNEQFF	TGTGCCAGCATCCCTTGGGCGGGAGATTCCCCCAATGAGCAGTTCTTC
TRBV13	once	TRBJ2-7	TRBD2	CASSSYLAGITQGEQYF	TGTGCCAGCAGCTCCTACCTAGCGGGAATTACTCAGGGCGAGCAGTACTTC
TRBV29-1	.	TRBJ1-2	.	CSVEGTAYGYTF	TGCAGCGTTGAAGGGACGGCCTATGGCTACACCTTC
TRBV7-9	.	TRBJ2-4	.	CATRRAGENIQYF	TGTGCGACCCGGCGGGCCGGGGAGAACATTCAGTACTTC
TRBV4-1	.	TRBJ2-3	.	CASSQTLSGGDTQYF	TGCGCCAGCAGCCAAACCTTATCAGGGGGGGATACGCAGTATTTT
TRBV5-5	once	TRBJ2-3	TRBD2	CASSPGVAGRTDTQYF	TGTGCCAGCAGCCCTGGAGTAGCGGGCCGCACAGATACGCAGTATTTT
TRBV19	.	TRBJ1-5	.	CASSIIGGQSQPQHF	TGTGCCAGTAGTATAATCGGGGGACAAAGTCAGCCCCAGCATTTT
TRBV7-2	.	TRBJ2-2	.	CASSLHRDYTGELFF	TGTGCCAGCAGCCTCCACAGGGATTACACCGGGGAGCTGTTTTTT
TRBV29-1	.	TRBJ2-7	TRBD1	CSVELGQSYEQYF	TGCAGCGTTGAATTGGGACAGAGCTACGAGCAGTACTTC
TRBV4-1	.	TRBJ2-6	.	CASSQKKGGDSGANVLTF	TGCGCCAGCAGCCAGAAGAAGGGGGGGGACTCTGGGGCCAACGTCCTGACTTTC
TRBV25-1	.	TRBJ2-7	.	CASSVSHGGPPYEQYF	TGTGCCAGCAGTGTATCCCACGGGGGGCCCCCCTACGAGCAGTACTTC
TRBV5-1	.	TRBJ1-1	.	CASSLRGTMNTEAFF	TGCGCCAGCAGCTTGAGGGGGACCATGAACACTGAAGCTTTCTTT